Listed below are T cell receptor beta chains from one sample, sequenced in a study of beta chain features in type 1 diabetes. TCRdb keeps only in-frame clones here, not all; method: immunoSEQ multiplex PCR. The table records over 500,000 clones, less than 20% of them present only once. The sample comprised naive CD4+ T cells from blood. The receptors originated from a man aged 18 to 30 in good health. Both conserved end residues are part of each CDR3. D genes are given only for firm matches. Only part of the rows carry a size: once, few, many, or a class if the clone is expanded.

V: TRBV5-6; J: TRBJ2-7; D: TRBD1; size: .; CDR3: CASSSQGGAYEQYF; DNA: TGTGCCAGCAGCTCACAGGGGGGAGCCTACGAGCAGTACTTC
V: TRBV4-3; J: TRBJ2-1; D: .; size: few; CDR3: CASSQGRHEQFF; DNA: TGCGCCAGCAGCCAGGGTAGGCATGAGCAGTTCTTC
V: TRBV7-6; J: TRBJ1-2; D: TRBD1; size: .; CDR3: CASSLGYRGLDYGYTF; DNA: TGTGCCAGCAGCTTAGGGTACAGGGGGTTAGACTATGGCTACACCTTC
V: TRBV2; J: TRBJ2-2; D: .; size: .; CDR3: CASRTGQGIFTGELFF; DNA: TGTGCCAGCAGAACAGGGCAGGGAATCTTCACCGGGGAGCTGTTTTTT
V: TRBV4-3; J: TRBJ1-2; D: .; size: .; CDR3: CASSQEGRGTRSYGYTF; DNA: TGCGCCAGCAGCCAAGAGGGCAGGGGCACGAGATCCTATGGCTACACCTTC
V: TRBV4-1; J: TRBJ1-4; D: .; size: .; CDR3: CASSQDKGGIGNEKLFF; DNA: TGCGCCAGCAGCCAAGATAAAGGGGGAATCGGTAATGAAAAACTGTTTTTT
V: TRBV28; J: TRBJ2-7; D: TRBD1; size: .; CDR3: CAGRTGGGEQYF; DNA: TGTGCCGGAAGAACAGGGGGTGGCGAGCAGTACTTC
V: TRBV5-8; J: TRBJ1-5; D: .; size: few; CDR3: CASSLALKIGVSNQPQHF; DNA: TGTGCCAGCAGCTTGGCCTTAAAAATCGGGGTTAGCAATCAGCCCCAGCATTTT
V: TRBV16; J: TRBJ2-7; D: .; size: .; CDR3: CASSQSGPEQYF; DNA: TGTGCCAGCAGCCAATCGGGACCCGAGCAGTACTTC
V: TRBV9; J: TRBJ2-4; D: .; size: few; CDR3: CASSVGYGGPKNIQYF; DNA: TGTGCCAGCAGCGTAGGTTACGGCGGGCCCAAAAACATTCAGTACTTC
V: TRBV5-1; J: TRBJ2-7; D: TRBD1; size: .; CDR3: CASSSGQLSYEQYF; DNA: TGCGCCAGCAGCTCGGGACAGTTAAGCTACGAGCAGTACTTC
V: TRBV7-9; J: TRBJ1-4; D: TRBD1; size: .; CDR3: CASSSGTGINEKLFF; DNA: TGTGCCAGCAGCTCAGGGACAGGGATTAATGAAAAACTGTTTTTT
V: TRBV4-1; J: TRBJ1-2; D: .; size: .; CDR3: CASSLLGGVDYGYTF; DNA: TGCGCCAGCAGCCTTTTAGGGGGGGTAGACTATGGCTACACCTTC
V: TRBV11-2; J: TRBJ2-5; D: .; size: few; CDR3: CASSPGQTYQETQYF; DNA: TGTGCCAGCAGCCCCGGACAGACGTACCAAGAGACCCAGTACTTC
V: TRBV4-3; J: TRBJ1-6; D: .; size: .; CDR3: CASSQGHDYNSPLHF; DNA: TGCGCCAGCAGCCAAGGACACGACTATAATTCACCCCTCCACTTT
V: TRBV6-5; J: TRBJ2-2; D: .; size: few; CDR3: CASGTGWDTGELFF; DNA: TGTGCCAGCGGAACAGGGTGGGACACCGGGGAGCTGTTTTTT
V: TRBV5-1; J: TRBJ1-5; D: .; size: .; CDR3: CASSLGADNQPQHF; DNA: TGCGCCAGCAGCTTAGGGGCGGACAATCAGCCCCAGCATTTT
V: TRBV7-2; J: TRBJ2-5; D: .; size: few; CDR3: CAEGETQYF; DNA: TGTGCCGAGGGGGAGACCCAGTACTTC
V: TRBV7-2; J: TRBJ2-3; D: .; size: .; CDR3: CASSLERLNTQYF; DNA: TGTGCCAGCAGCCTTGAGCGGCTTAATACGCAGTATTTT
V: TRBV4-3; J: TRBJ2-5; D: .; size: .; CDR3: CASPQSPGQMTAELAQYF; DNA: TGCGCCAGCCCCCAATCACCGGGACAAATGACGGCCGAGTTGGCCCAGTACTTC
V: TRBV6-5; J: TRBJ1-4; D: .; size: .; CDR3: CASSYSRGGGEKLFF; DNA: TGTGCCAGCAGTTACTCAAGAGGGGGGGGTGAAAAACTGTTTTTT
V: TRBV28; J: TRBJ2-3; D: .; size: .; CDR3: CASSPQRHTDTQYF; DNA: TGTGCCAGCAGTCCTCAGCGGCACACAGATACGCAGTATTTT
V: TRBV5-4; J: TRBJ2-7; D: .; size: .; CDR3: CASSPGRNYEQYF; DNA: TGTGCCAGCAGCCCCGGGCGGAACTACGAGCAGTACTTC
V: TRBV19; J: TRBJ1-5; D: TRBD1; size: .; CDR3: CASSIGAGDRHF; DNA: TGTGCCAGTAGTATAGGGGCAGGGGACAGGCATTTT
V: TRBV30; J: TRBJ2-3; D: .; size: .; CDR3: CAWSLWEKTDTQYF; DNA: TGTGCCTGGAGTCTATGGGAAAAGACAGATACGCAGTATTTT
V: TRBV6-6; J: TRBJ2-3; D: .; size: .; CDR3: CASSYWGTTPTDTQYF; DNA: TGTGCCAGCAGTTACTGGGGGACGACCCCCACAGATACGCAGTATTTT
V: TRBV29-1; J: TRBJ1-4; D: TRBD1; size: .; CDR3: CSVGRQGGTNEKLFF; DNA: TGCAGCGTTGGGAGACAGGGGGGAACTAATGAAAAACTGTTTTTT
V: TRBV2; J: TRBJ2-2; D: TRBD2; size: .; CDR3: CASTKRERGTGELFF; DNA: TGTGCCAGCACTAAGCGGGAGCGTGGCACCGGGGAGCTGTTTTTT
V: TRBV7-9; J: TRBJ1-5; D: TRBD1; size: .; CDR3: CASGRAGGSQPQHF; DNA: TGTGCCAGCGGGCGGGCAGGGGGCTCTCAGCCCCAGCATTTT
V: TRBV29-1; J: TRBJ1-4; D: TRBD1; size: few; CDR3: CSVEVQGINEKLFF; DNA: TGCAGCGTTGAGGTACAGGGGATTAATGAAAAACTGTTTTTT
V: TRBV11-2; J: TRBJ1-2; D: TRBD1; size: .; CDR3: CASSSVRDRGIQYGYTF; DNA: TGTGCCAGCAGCTCCGTCCGGGACAGGGGTATTCAATATGGCTACACCTTC
V: TRBV19; J: TRBJ2-1; D: .; size: .; CDR3: CASSIEQNYNEQFF; DNA: TGTGCCAGTAGTATTGAGCAAAACTACAATGAGCAGTTCTTC
V: TRBV6-5; J: TRBJ2-3; D: .; size: few; CDR3: CASTSSTDTQYF; DNA: TGTGCCAGCACCTCTAGCACAGATACGCAGTATTTT
V: TRBV7-8; J: TRBJ2-1; D: TRBD2; size: once; CDR3: CASSLSRGGYNEQFF; DNA: TGTGCCAGCAGCTTAAGCCGCGGGGGATACAATGAGCAGTTCTTC
V: TRBV7-9; J: TRBJ2-5; D: .; size: few; CDR3: CASSKQETQYF; DNA: TGTGCCAGCAGCAAACAAGAGACCCAGTACTTC
V: TRBV9; J: TRBJ1-1; D: .; size: .; CDR3: CASSTVDTEAFF; DNA: TGTGCCAGCAGTACGGTGGACACTGAAGCTTTCTTT
V: TRBV5-1; J: TRBJ1-2; D: TRBD1; size: .; CDR3: CASSLGWTGGNYGYTF; DNA: TGCGCCAGCAGCTTGGGATGGACAGGGGGCAACTATGGCTACACCTTC
V: TRBV7-9; J: TRBJ1-6; D: TRBD1; size: .; CDR3: CASSLRGSYNSPLHF; DNA: TGTGCCAGCAGCCTCAGGGGGTCCTATAATTCACCCCTCCACTTT
V: TRBV2; J: TRBJ1-2; D: .; size: few; CDR3: CASSNREPIYGYTF; DNA: TGTGCCAGCAGTAACCGGGAGCCGATCTATGGCTACACCTTC
V: TRBV18; J: TRBJ1-1; D: .; size: once; CDR3: CASSSGGNTEAFF; DNA: TGTGCCAGCTCATCCGGGGGGAACACTGAAGCTTTCTTT
V: TRBV12-5; J: TRBJ2-1; D: TRBD1; size: .; CDR3: CASGPGDRDSNEQFF; DNA: TGTGCTAGTGGCCCGGGGGACAGGGATTCGAATGAGCAGTTCTTC
V: TRBV19; J: TRBJ2-7; D: .; size: few; CDR3: CASSLAATVSYEQYF; DNA: TGTGCCAGTAGTTTAGCGGCAACTGTCTCCTACGAGCAGTACTTC
V: TRBV25-1; J: TRBJ2-2; D: TRBD2; size: .; CDR3: CASSEPGSGTTGELFF; DNA: TGTGCCAGCAGTGAACCGGGTAGCGGGACTACCGGGGAGCTGTTTTTT
V: TRBV21-1; J: TRBJ1-5; D: .; size: few; CDR3: CASSKPRAGRQPQHF; DNA: TGTGCCAGCAGCAAACCCAGGGCGGGAAGGCAGCCCCAGCATTTT
V: TRBV28; J: TRBJ2-3; D: .; size: .; CDR3: CASSPTRGGGTDTQYF; DNA: TGTGCCAGCAGCCCGACCCGGGGAGGAGGCACAGATACGCAGTATTTT
V: TRBV9; J: TRBJ2-7; D: .; size: few; CDR3: CASSVVDGPYEQYF; DNA: TGTGCCAGCAGCGTAGTAGACGGGCCCTACGAGCAGTACTTC
V: TRBV27; J: TRBJ2-3; D: .; size: .; CDR3: CASSRKDSQDTQYF; DNA: TGTGCCAGCAGCCGCAAAGACTCTCAAGATACGCAGTATTTT
V: TRBV28; J: TRBJ2-7; D: .; size: .; CDR3: CASSLGYEQYF; DNA: TGTGCCAGCAGTTTGGGCTACGAGCAGTACTTC
V: TRBV7-9; J: TRBJ2-5; D: TRBD1; size: few; CDR3: CASSPGQGQETQYF; DNA: TGTGCCAGCAGCCCGGGACAGGGTCAAGAGACCCAGTACTTC
V: TRBV4-2; J: TRBJ1-2; D: .; size: .; CDR3: CASSQDPVGQGYYGYTF; DNA: TGTGCCAGCAGCCAAGATCCGGTTGGGCAGGGGTACTATGGCTACACCTTC
V: TRBV15; J: TRBJ1-4; D: .; size: .; CDR3: CATSRAGQLGNEKLFF; DNA: TGTGCCACCAGCAGAGCAGGACAGTTGGGGAATGAAAAACTGTTTTTT
V: TRBV7-2; J: TRBJ2-7; D: .; size: .; CDR3: CASTIGGSYEQYF; DNA: TGTGCCAGCACCATTGGGGGATCCTACGAGCAGTACTTC
V: TRBV6-5; J: TRBJ1-1; D: .; size: .; CDR3: CASSYADGNTEAFF; DNA: TGTGCCAGCAGTTACGCGGACGGGAACACTGAAGCTTTCTTT
V: TRBV6-6; J: TRBJ1-2; D: .; size: few; CDR3: CASRPQQGDGYTF; DNA: TGTGCCAGCAGGCCCCAACAAGGGGATGGCTACACCTTC